What follows is one TCR beta chain and its context. Individual patients had between 1 and 8 samples, taken pretreatment and on-treatment. Germline lookup yields CDR1 MNHEY and CDR2 SVGAGI. The V end was cut by 6 bases, the J end by 3 bases, with 8 bases between. The CDR3 extends over 12 amino acids. Data came from immunoSEQ multiplex PCR; TCRdb stores just in-frame clones and leaves some out. The sample lists about 43,000 clones, around 89% occurring once. The data stem from a study of PD-L1 blockade in urothelial cancer. At the level of the study: Blood underwent analysis 3 weeks (second dose) and 6 weeks after treatment began.

Sequenced here: PBMCs, sampled around atezolizumab (anti-PD-L1) treatment. This sequence originates from a woman aged 55-75 years with urothelial cancer. The V gene is TRBV6-5, the J gene TRBJ1-1, with a tentative D call TRBD1 (5 bases). CDR3: CASSRGDTEAFF. The CDR3 nucleotides read TGTGCCAGCAGCCGGGGGGACACTGAAGCTTTCTTT.